The clone carrying this T cell receptor beta chain is labeled medium-sized based on frequency. The data stem from a study of synovial regulatory T cells in juvenile arthritis. TCRdb's table, derived via immunoSEQ multiplex PCR, lists solely in-frame clones and lacks some. The listing contains some 1,700 clones. Synovial fluid was collected with matched peripheral blood from each patient with active arthritis. The specimen was Treg cells from the synovium. The receptor was isolated from a donor younger than 30 with juvenile idiopathic arthritis.

CDR3 amino acids: CTSSQDRGYTEAFF. The chain couples TRBV1 to TRBJ1-1; the D call from TCRdb, TRBD1, cannot be confirmed without DNA. TRBV1 is assigned pseudogene status. The CDR3 covers 14 residues. The DNA is unrecorded.